Listed here are 2 T cell receptor beta chains from one sample, sequenced in a study of blood T cell repertoires in COVID-19 (dated by TCRdb to about 2020). The library relied on the immunoSEQ multiplex PCR assay. The clones in this table, taken by TCRdb from immuneACCESS, are in-frame only. Not every clone is retained; where verified, under half of the shortfall comes from an unresolved V gene, and the cause of the rest is unknown. The sample yields 50,000 to 75,000 clones; about four fifths were counted once. About 26% of the sample rests with the top ten. The material sequenced was peripheral blood. These receptors were obtained from a woman aged 80 or over with active or convalescent COVID-19.

Only one count was recorded for this clone. The V gene is TRBV6-5, the J gene TRBJ1-2; 8 nucleotides line up with TRBD1. CDR3 length: 14 residues. The V segment lost 5 bases and the J segment 5 bases; nucleotides outside the gene matches: 7. From germline, CDR1 is MNHEY and CDR2 SVGAGI. The CDR3 loop is CASSLMGQEYGYTF. The CDR3 DNA reads as TGTGCCAGCAGTCTCATGGGACAGGAGTATGGCTACACCTTC.

The chain uses TRBV19 and TRBJ2-2, with 8 bases aligning to TRBD1. V trimming: 1 base; J trimming: 6 bases; junction bases outside the gene matches: 7. In germline, CDR1 is LNHDA, CDR2 SQIVND (reference sequence). This CDR3 has 16 residues. The CDR3 sequence is CASSIGDRLLPGELFF. Written as DNA, the CDR3 is TGTGCCAGTAGTATAGGGGACAGGCTTCTGCCCGGGGAGCTGTTTTTT. The whole variable domain, filled in from reference TRBV19 and TRBJ2-2, reads DGGITQSPKYLFRKEGQNVTLSCEQNLNHDAMYWYRQDPGQGLRLIYYSQIVNDFQKGDIAEGYSVSREKKESFPLTVTSAQKNPTAFYLCASSIGDRLLPGELFFGEGSRLTVL.